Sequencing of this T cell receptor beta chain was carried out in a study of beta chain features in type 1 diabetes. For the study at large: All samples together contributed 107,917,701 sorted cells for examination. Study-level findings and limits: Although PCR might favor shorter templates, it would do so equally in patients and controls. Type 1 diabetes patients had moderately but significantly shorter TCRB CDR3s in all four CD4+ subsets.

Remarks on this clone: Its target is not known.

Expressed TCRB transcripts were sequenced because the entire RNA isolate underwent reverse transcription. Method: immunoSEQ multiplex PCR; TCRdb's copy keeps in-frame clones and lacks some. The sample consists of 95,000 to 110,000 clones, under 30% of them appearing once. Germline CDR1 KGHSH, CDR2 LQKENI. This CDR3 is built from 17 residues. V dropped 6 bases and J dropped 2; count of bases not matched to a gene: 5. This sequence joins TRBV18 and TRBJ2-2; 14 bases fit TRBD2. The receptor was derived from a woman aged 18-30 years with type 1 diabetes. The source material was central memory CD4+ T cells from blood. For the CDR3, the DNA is TGTGCCAGCTCGGGGACTAGCGGGAGCGGAAACACCGGGGAGCTGTTTTTT. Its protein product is CASSGTSGSGNTGELFF.